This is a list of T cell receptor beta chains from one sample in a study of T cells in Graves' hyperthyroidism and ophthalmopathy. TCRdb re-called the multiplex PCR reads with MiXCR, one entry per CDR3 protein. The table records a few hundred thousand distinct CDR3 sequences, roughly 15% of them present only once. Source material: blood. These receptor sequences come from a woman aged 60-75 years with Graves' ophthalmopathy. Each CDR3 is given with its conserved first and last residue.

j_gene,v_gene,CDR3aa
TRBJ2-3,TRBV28,CASSPPWGGDGTDTQYF
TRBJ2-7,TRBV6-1,CASKGGTDSYEQYF
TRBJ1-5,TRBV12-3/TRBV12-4,CASNREGINQPQHF
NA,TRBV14,CASSPRLAGGQFF
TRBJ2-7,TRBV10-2,CASSEYPQGMSEQYF
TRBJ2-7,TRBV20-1,CSARDLSGRAPYEQYF
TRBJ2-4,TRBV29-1,CSVEEPWGTKNIQYF
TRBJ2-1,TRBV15,CATSRARTGLNPWNEQFF
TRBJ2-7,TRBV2,CASRETSGRASPYEQYF
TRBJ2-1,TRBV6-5,CASSYTTGGYSYNEQFF
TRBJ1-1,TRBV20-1,CSARKGNTEAFF
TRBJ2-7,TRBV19,CASLGQDTYEQYF
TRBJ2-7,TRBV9,CASSVSGQGAGEQYF
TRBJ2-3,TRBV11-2,CASSRTTSGRHTDTQYF
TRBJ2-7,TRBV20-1,CSARESGTGDSYEQYF
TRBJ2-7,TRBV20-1,CSAPRDPAYEQYF
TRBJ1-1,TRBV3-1,CASSQETEAFF
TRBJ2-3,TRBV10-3,CATKDRGLSDTQYF
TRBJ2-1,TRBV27,CASSWRGEYNEQFF
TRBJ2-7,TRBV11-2,CASSRTGTSLSYEQYF
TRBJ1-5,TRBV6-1,CASDRDRVYYQPQHF
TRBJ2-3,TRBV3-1,CASSHGRRIAGIDTQYF
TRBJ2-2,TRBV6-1,CASSEVNRVMSSNHGELFF
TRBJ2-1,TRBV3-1,CASSQESYNEQFF
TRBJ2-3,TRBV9,CASSVEGNWLDTQYF
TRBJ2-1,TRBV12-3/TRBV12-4,CASGGRGPFNEQFF
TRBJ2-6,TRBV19,CASSPGPRSSGANVLTF
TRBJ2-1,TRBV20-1,CSARDLGLAGLHNEQFF
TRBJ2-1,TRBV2,CASSRQGMNEQFF
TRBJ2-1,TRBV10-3,CAIRVRREADNEQFF
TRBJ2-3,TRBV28,CASSRTGTVASTDTQYF
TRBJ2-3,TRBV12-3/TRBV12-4,CASSLLGSASGSDTQYF
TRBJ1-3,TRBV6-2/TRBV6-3,CASRTGLAGSTIYF
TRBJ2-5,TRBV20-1,CSARDLGGSPQETQYF
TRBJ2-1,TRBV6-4,CASSDNLAGGQQFF
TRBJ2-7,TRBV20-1,CSARGGRENSYEQYF
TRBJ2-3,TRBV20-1,CSARPPGTLIQSDTQYF
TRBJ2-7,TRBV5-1,CASSVRQGAYEQYF
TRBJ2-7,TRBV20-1,CSAGRDLAYEQYF
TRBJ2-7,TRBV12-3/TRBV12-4,CASRPTGRGAYEQYF
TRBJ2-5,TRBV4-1,CASSQERQRGQYF
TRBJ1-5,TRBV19,CASSIGIFQPQHF
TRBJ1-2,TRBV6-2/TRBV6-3,CASTDGHDYGYTF
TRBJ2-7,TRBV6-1,CASSLARDRVFDEQYF
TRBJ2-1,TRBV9,CASSPGAGGLYEQFF
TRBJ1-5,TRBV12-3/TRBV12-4,CASSSTRTQPQHF
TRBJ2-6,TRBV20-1,CSATRGSEGGANVLTF
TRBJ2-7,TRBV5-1,CASSPGMGTYEQYF
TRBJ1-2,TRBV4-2,CASSLSARDGVYGYTF
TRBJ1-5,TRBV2,CASSDSFSNQPQHF
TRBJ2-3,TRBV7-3,CASSSDKSTDTQYF
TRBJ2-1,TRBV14,CASSFGQGATRGHNEQFF
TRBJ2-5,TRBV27,CASSPLTGQETQYF
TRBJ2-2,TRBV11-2,CASSPSGELFF
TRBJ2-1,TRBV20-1,CSAPGQGLAFDNEQFF
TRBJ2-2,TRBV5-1,CASSLSALPGELFF
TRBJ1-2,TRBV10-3,CAISADGLYGYTF
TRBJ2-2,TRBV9,CASSMTGSPNTGELFF
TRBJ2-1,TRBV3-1,CASSQEGPLYSIYEQFF
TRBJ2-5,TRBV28,CASGPPGGETQYF